The clone carrying this T cell receptor (beta chain) came up a few times. The sample comes from a study of blood T cell repertoires in COVID-19. TCRdb keeps only in-frame clones here, not all; method: immunoSEQ multiplex PCR. The sample contains hundreds of thousands of clones, just under 90% of which appear only once. Participants' reported clinical history set cohort assignment. CDR3 length equals 15 residues. From germline, CDR1 is LNHDA and CDR2 SQIVND (reference sequence). The ends were cut back, 0 bases at V and 10 bases at J, with 13 bases in the middle. The chain joins TRBV19 to TRBJ1-6; perhaps TRBD1 as D (6 bases). The sequenced sample was PBMCs or T cells enriched from blood (not recorded which). The clonotype originates from a woman in her fifties or sixties who had been exposed to COVID-19. In nucleotides, the CDR3 is TGTGCCAGTAGTATAGATGCGCAGGGGTTATCACCCCTCCACTTT. Protein sequence: CASSIDAQGLSPLHF.